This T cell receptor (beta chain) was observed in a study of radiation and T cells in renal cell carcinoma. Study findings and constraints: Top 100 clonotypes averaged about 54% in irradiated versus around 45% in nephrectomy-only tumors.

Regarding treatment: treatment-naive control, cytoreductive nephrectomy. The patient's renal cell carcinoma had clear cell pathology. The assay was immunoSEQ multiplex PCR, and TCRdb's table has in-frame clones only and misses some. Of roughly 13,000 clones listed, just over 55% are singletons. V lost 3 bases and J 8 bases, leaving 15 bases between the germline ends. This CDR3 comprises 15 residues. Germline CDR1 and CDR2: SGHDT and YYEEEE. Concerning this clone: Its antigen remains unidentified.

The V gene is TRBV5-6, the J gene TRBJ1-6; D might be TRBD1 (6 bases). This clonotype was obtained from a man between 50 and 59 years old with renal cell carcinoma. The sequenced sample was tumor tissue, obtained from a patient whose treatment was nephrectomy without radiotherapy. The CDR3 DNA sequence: TGTGCCAGCAGCTCCTACAGGGTATCAGATTCACCCCTCCACTTT. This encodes CASSSYRVSDSPLHF.